One and the same sample provided the 2 T cell receptor beta chains below, sequenced in a study of T cell responses to AZD1222 COVID-19 vaccine. Some clones are missing from TCRdb's copy, which holds only in-frame ones; the method was immunoSEQ multiplex PCR. In the table there are about 160,000 clones, under 95% of which are singletons. The sequencing used peripheral blood, collected on day 0 of AZD1222 vaccination. The receptors derive from an adult in good health.

The chain combines TRBV28 with TRBJ1-5; D is uncertain. The CDR3 covers 14 residues. V lost 6 bases, J lost 3 bases, and 12 bases lay in between. The V gene's germline CDR1 is MDHEN and CDR2 SYDVKM. The CDR3 nucleotides are TGTGCCAGCAGACCACACAGCTACAATCAGCCCCAGCATTTT. Its protein is CASRPHSYNQPQHF. Full variable domain (outside the CDR3, taken from reference TRBV28 and TRBJ1-5): DVKVTQSSRYLVKRTGEKVFLECVQDMDHENMFWYRQDPGLGLRLIYFSYDVKMKEKGDIPEGYSVSREKKERFSLILESASTNQTSMYLCASRPHSYNQPQHFGDGTRLSIL.

This chain connects TRBV5-1 to TRBJ1-1; D may be TRBD1 (6 bases). Germline CDR1 is SGHRS and CDR2 is YFSETQ. Trimming shortened V by 4 bases and J by 2 bases, and 18 bases separated the two germline ends. This CDR3 spans 16 amino acids. The CDR3 DNA reads as TGCGCCAGCAGCATCCAGCCCCAGGGGCTTAACACTGAAGCTTTCTTT. Its translation: CASSIQPQGLNTEAFF.